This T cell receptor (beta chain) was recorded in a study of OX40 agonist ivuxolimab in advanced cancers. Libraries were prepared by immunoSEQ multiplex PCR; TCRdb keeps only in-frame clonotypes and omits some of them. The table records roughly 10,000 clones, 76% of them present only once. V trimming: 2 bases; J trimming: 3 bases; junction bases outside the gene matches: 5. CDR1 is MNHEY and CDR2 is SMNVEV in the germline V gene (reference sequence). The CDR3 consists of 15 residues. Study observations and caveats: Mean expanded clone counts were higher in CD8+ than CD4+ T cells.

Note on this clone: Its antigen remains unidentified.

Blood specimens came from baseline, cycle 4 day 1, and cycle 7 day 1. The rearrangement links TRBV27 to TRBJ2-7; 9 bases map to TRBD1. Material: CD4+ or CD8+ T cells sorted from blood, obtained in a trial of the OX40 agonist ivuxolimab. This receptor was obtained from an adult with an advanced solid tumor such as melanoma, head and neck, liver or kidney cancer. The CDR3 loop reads CASSLAPGQGYEQYF. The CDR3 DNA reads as TGTGCCAGCAGTTTAGCGCCGGGACAGGGCTACGAGCAGTACTTC.